These 20 T cell receptor beta chains came from one sample sequenced in a study of OX40 agonist ivuxolimab in advanced cancers. The data were produced by immunoSEQ multiplex PCR, yet TCRdb's version contains in-frame clones alone and is incomplete. The data contain about 83,000 clones, around nine tenths of them singletons. Sequenced material: CD4+ or CD8+ T cells sorted from blood, taken in a trial of the OX40 agonist ivuxolimab. The receptors were gathered from an adult with an advanced solid tumor such as melanoma, head and neck, liver or kidney cancer.

This chain joins TRBV9 and TRBJ1-5, with unresolved D. V lost 0 bases to trimming and J lost 0 bases, with 13 bases between them. CDR1 is SGDLS, CDR2 YYNGEE, per germline. The CDR3 spans 17 residues. In DNA form, the CDR3 reads TGTGCCAGCAGCGTAGGGGCGGGTCTCTATAGCAATCAGCCCCAGCATTTT. It yields the protein CASSVGAGLYSNQPQHF.

CDR3 loop: CASTEDWVDSPQHF. Here the CDR3 DNA reads TGTGCCAGTACCGAGGACTGGGTGGATTCGCCCCAGCATTTT. The rearrangement uses TRBV19 and TRBJ1-5; no definite D call. The germline V gene has CDR1 LNHDA and CDR2 SQIVND (reference sequence). V dropped 7 bases and J dropped 9 bases, with 19 bases sitting between them. This CDR3 is 14 amino acids long.

This chain uses TRBV18 with TRBJ1-3; D is uncertain. The V and J ends lost 3 bases and 0 bases respectively, with 12 bases between them. Germline assignment: CDR1 KGHSH and CDR2 LQKENI. CDR3 size: 16 residues. CDR3 amino acids: CASSPVSGSSGNTIYF. The CDR3 DNA sequence: TGTGCCAGCTCACCCGTATCCGGCAGCTCTGGAAACACCATATATTTT.

V and J are TRBV19 and TRBJ1-5; D unresolved. V was shortened by 6 bases and J by 9 bases, with 15 bases between the two germline ends. Germline assignment: CDR1 LNHDA and CDR2 SQIVND (reference sequence). The CDR3 is made up of 13 amino acids. The CDR3 spells CASSLYRGRPQHF. The CDR3 coding sequence is TGTGCCAGTAGCCTCTACCGGGGTCGGCCCCAGCATTTT.

The chain joins TRBV7-6 to TRBJ2-3; D remains ambiguous. The CDR3 covers 12 residues. The germline CDR1 and CDR2 sequences are SGHVS and FNYEAQ. Trimming cost V 2 bases and J 2 bases, with 2 bases left between them. The CDR3 bases are TGTGCCAGCAGCTTACCCACAGATACGCAGTATTTT. It translates to CASSLPTDTQYF.

CDR3 nucleotide sequence: TGTGCCTGGAGCCGGCCTAGGGGCGTAGAGACCCAGTACTTC. It codes for CAWSRPRGVETQYF. The chain carries TRBV30 and TRBJ2-5; D might be TRBD1 (5 bases). Between the trimmed V and J ends, which lost 3 bases and 4 bases, there was a span of 15 bases. Germline loops: CDR1 GTSNPN, CDR2 SVGIG (reference sequence). The CDR3 totals 14 residues.

V and J are TRBV5-8 and TRBJ1-4; 7 bases are a match to TRBD1. The CDR3 consists of 16 residues. Trimming took 4 bases from V and 4 from J; bases not matched to a gene: 10. CDR1 SGHTS and CDR2 YDEGEE come from the germline V gene. The CDR3 region is CASSGRWGQLNEKLFF. CDR3 sequence (DNA): TGTGCCAGCAGCGGGCGGTGGGGACAGCTTAATGAAAAACTGTTTTTT.

The chain carries TRBV28 and TRBJ1-4; D unresolved. There are 14 residues in the CDR3. V was trimmed by 2 bases and J by 10 bases, leaving 14 bases between them. In germline, CDR1 is MDHEN, CDR2 SYDVKM. The CDR3 nucleotides read TGTGCCAGCAGTTTAGGACCGCTCGGCGGAAAACTGTTTTTT. The encoded protein is CASSLGPLGGKLFF.

The chain combines TRBV6-1 with TRBJ2-7; a possible D gene is TRBD1 (6 bases). The CDR3 totals 14 residues. Trimming stripped 5 bases from V and 1 base from J, with 12 bases between. Germline assignment: CDR1 MNHNS and CDR2 SASEGT. CDR3 sequence (DNA): TGTGCCAGCAGTCGGACAGCGCCTTCCTACGAGCAGTACTTC. Protein product: CASSRTAPSYEQYF.

The chain carries TRBV2 and TRBJ2-1; 9 bases map to TRBD1. V was clipped by 5 bases and J by 6 bases; unmatched bases: 8. In germline, CDR1 is SNHLY, CDR2 FYNNEI. The CDR3 has 15 amino acids. The DNA of the CDR3 is TGTGCCAGCAGTCACAGGGGGCATGTGGGCAATGAGCAGTTCTTC. The encoded protein is CASSHRGHVGNEQFF.

This chain joins TRBV18 and TRBJ2-1, with a tentative D call TRBD1 (7 bases). V lost 4 bases, J lost 7 bases, and 20 bases lay in between. This CDR3 comprises 16 residues. Per germline, CDR1 KGHSH and CDR2 LQKENI. CDR3 sequence reads: CASSLDRRGRGNEQFF. CDR3 nucleotides: TGTGCCAGCTCACTGGACAGGAGGGGGAGAGGGAATGAGCAGTTCTTC.

The chain joins TRBV7-2 to TRBJ1-5; D not resolved. The V gene lost 5 bases and the J gene lost 7 bases, with 12 bases spanning the gap. Germline CDR1 SGHTA, CDR2 FQGNSA. The CDR3 runs 13 residues. The CDR3 sequence is CASSQGPGQPQHF. CDR3 in DNA: TGTGCCAGCAGCCAAGGCCCGGGACAGCCCCAGCATTTT.

This clone was recorded once. V gene TRBV12-5 combines with J gene TRBJ2-3; D gene unclear. Germline CDR1 and CDR2: LGHNT and FRNRAP. V lost 3 bases, J lost 0 bases, and 7 bases lay in between. CDR3 length equals 14 residues. CDR3 region: CASGFFPSTDTQYF. In DNA form, the CDR3 reads TGTGCTAGTGGTTTTTTTCCTAGCACAGATACGCAGTATTTT.

The chain combines TRBV2 with TRBJ1-2, with TRBD1 as a possible D gene (6 bases). Germline-derived CDR1 and CDR2 are SNHLY and FYNNEI. CDR3 size: 13 residues. V was pared by 8 bases and J by 0 bases, with 10 bases between. CDR3: CASGTRSNYGYTF. The CDR3 DNA reads as TGTGCCAGCGGGACACGTTCTAACTATGGCTACACCTTC.

This clone was seen more than once but under ten times. The chain combines TRBV6-5 with TRBJ1-6, with 10 bases fitting TRBD1. The V segment lost 5 bases and the J segment 8 bases; nucleotides outside the gene matches: 3. Germline V gene lookup returns CDR1 MNHEY and CDR2 SVGAGI. The CDR3 has 14 amino acids. For the CDR3, the DNA is TGTGCCAGCAGTATAGACAGGGGGCATTCACCCCTCCACTTT. This gives the protein CASSIDRGHSPLHF.

CDR3 in amino acids: CAWAGGSDQPQHF. In DNA, the CDR3 is TGTGCCTGGGCAGGGGGCTCGGATCAGCCCCAGCATTTT. The chain is built from TRBV30 and TRBJ1-5, with 8 bases that match TRBD1. Looked up from germline, CDR1 is GTSNPN and CDR2 is SVGIG (reference sequence). CDR3 length: 13 residues. The trim removed 5 bases at V and 5 bases at J, leaving 5 bases unmatched.

This chain connects TRBV5-1 to TRBJ2-7, with 8 bases aligning to TRBD1. Germline values: CDR1 SGHRS, CDR2 YFSETQ. Germline trimming cut 0 bases from V and 1 base from J; bases unmatched to any gene: 9. The CDR3 consists of 17 residues. The CDR3: CASSLGPGQGGSYEQYF. The DNA for the CDR3 is TGCGCCAGCAGCTTGGGGCCCGGACAGGGTGGATCCTACGAGCAGTACTTC.

V is TRBV27 and J is TRBJ1-1; D possibly corresponds to TRBD1 (5 bases). Germline V gives CDR1 MNHEY, CDR2 SMNVEV (reference sequence). V lost 3 bases to trimming and J lost 1 base, with 6 bases between them. This CDR3 is built from 13 residues. The CDR3 here is CASSFRENTEAFF. The CDR3 coding sequence is TGTGCCAGCAGTTTCAGGGAGAACACTGAAGCTTTCTTT.

V gene TRBV6-4 combines with J gene TRBJ2-1; 7 bases line up with TRBD1. The CDR3 runs 13 residues. CDR1 and CDR2 from the germline V gene are MRHNA and SNTAGT. V trimming: 3 bases; J trimming: 8 bases; junction bases outside the gene matches: 4. CDR3 sequence (DNA): TGTGCCAGCAGTGAAGGGACAGTCGATGAGCAGTTCTTC. Residues: CASSEGTVDEQFF.

The chain combines TRBV9 with TRBJ2-2; D may be TRBD1 (5 bases). Trimming shortened V by 2 bases and J by 6 bases, and 8 bases separated the two germline ends. The V gene's germline CDR1 is SGDLS and CDR2 YYNGEE. The CDR3 is 13 residues long. This chain's CDR3 is CASSVQGPGELFF. In DNA form, the CDR3 reads TGTGCCAGCAGCGTCCAGGGCCCCGGGGAGCTGTTTTTT.